The entry that follows covers one T cell receptor (beta chain) sequence. The source of the sample is a study of blood T cell repertoires in COVID-19. Sequencing used immunoSEQ multiplex PCR; TCRdb keeps in-frame clones, though not all of them. This sample has about 240,000 clones, with approximately 83% found just once. V lost 5 bases and J lost 6; bases outside the gene matches: 10. The CDR3 consists of 16 residues. CDR1 and CDR2 from the germline V gene are LNHDA and SQIVND (reference sequence). The sequence was collected from a woman between 35 and 50 years old with acute COVID-19. Sequenced sample: PBMCs or T cells enriched from blood (not recorded which). The V gene is TRBV19, the J gene TRBJ1-5, with 10 bases identical to TRBD1. DNA for the CDR3: TGTGCCAGTAGTGGTCGGGACAGGGGTTCGGTTCAGCCCCAGCATTTT. Its translation: CASSGRDRGSVQPQHF.